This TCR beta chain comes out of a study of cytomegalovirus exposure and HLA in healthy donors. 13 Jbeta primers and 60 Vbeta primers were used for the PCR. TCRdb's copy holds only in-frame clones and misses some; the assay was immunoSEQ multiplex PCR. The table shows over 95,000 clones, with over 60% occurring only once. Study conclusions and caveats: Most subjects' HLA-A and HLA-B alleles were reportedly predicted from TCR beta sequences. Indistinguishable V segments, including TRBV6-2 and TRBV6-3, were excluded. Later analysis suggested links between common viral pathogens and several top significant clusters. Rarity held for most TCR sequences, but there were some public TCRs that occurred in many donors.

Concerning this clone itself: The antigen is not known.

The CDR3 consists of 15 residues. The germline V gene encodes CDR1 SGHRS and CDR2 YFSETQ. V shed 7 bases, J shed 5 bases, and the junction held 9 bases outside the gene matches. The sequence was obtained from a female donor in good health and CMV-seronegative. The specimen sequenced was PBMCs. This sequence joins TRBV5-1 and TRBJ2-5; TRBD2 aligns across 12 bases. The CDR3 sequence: CASGSSGGAWETQYF. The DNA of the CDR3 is TGCGCCAGCGGATCTAGCGGGGGGGCCTGGGAGACCCAGTACTTC.